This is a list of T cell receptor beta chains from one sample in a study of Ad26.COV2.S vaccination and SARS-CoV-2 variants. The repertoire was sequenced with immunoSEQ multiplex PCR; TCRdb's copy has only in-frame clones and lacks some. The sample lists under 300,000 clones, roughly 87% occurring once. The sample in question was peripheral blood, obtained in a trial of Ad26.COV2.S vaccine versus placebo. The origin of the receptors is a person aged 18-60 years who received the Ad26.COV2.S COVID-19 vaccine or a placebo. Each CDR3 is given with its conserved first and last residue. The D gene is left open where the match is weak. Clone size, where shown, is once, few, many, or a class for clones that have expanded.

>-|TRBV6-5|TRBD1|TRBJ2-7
CASSYSTQGNYEQYF
TGTGCCAGCAGTTACTCAACACAGGGGAACTACGAGCAGTACTTC
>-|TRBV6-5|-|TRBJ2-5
CASSYGGETQYF
TGTGCCAGCAGTTATGGCGGAGAGACCCAGTACTTC
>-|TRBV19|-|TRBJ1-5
CASGPVWQPQHF
TGTGCCAGTGGCCCGGTGTGGCAGCCCCAGCATTTT
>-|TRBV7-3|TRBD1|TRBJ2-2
CASSLKGGTGYTGELFF
TGTGCCAGCAGCTTAAAGGGCGGGACAGGGTACACCGGGGAGCTGTTTTTT
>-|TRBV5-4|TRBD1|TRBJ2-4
CASSRTGPLAKNIQYF
TGTGCCAGCAGCCGGACAGGCCCCTTAGCCAAAAACATTCAGTACTTC
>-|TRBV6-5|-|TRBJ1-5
CASSKHPGVNQPQHF
TGTGCCAGCAGCAAACATCCGGGAGTCAATCAGCCCCAGCATTTT
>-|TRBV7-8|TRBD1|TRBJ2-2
CASSRVPGQYTGELFF
TGTGCCAGCAGCCGAGTCCCGGGACAGTACACCGGGGAGCTGTTTTTT
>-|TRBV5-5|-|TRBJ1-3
CASSSLQSSGNTIYF
TGTGCCAGCAGCTCACTCCAGAGCTCTGGAAACACCATATATTTT
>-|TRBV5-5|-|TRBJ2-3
CASRNVSTDTQYF
TGTGCCAGCAGGAACGTTAGCACAGATACGCAGTATTTT
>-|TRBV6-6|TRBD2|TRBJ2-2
CASRPGTRLVGELFF
TGTGCCAGCAGGCCCGGGACTAGGCTGGTCGGGGAGCTGTTTTTT
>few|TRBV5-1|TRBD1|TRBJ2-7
CASSIRDRGLRSYEQYF
TGCGCCAGCAGCATCCGGGACAGGGGGCTACGTTCCTACGAGCAGTACTTC
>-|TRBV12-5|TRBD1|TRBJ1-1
CASGPQGGLNTEAFF
TGTGCTAGTGGCCCCCAGGGGGGTTTGAACACTGAAGCTTTCTTT
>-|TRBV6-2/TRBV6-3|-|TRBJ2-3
CASSYPALTDTQYF
TGTGCCAGCAGTTACCCAGCGCTCACAGATACGCAGTATTTT
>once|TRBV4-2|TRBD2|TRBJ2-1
CASSQDAAGVSGEQFF
TGTGCCAGCAGCCAAGACGCGGCGGGGGTTAGTGGTGAGCAGTTCTTC
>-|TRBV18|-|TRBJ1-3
CASSPLKGRAGNTIYF
TGTGCCAGCTCACCACTAAAGGGACGCGCCGGAAACACCATATATTTT
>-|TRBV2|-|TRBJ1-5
CASRGGNQPQHF
TGTGCCAGCAGGGGGGGCAATCAGCCCCAGCATTTT
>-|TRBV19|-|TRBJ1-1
CASSRTAFPTLNTEAFF
TGTGCCAGTAGTCGGACAGCTTTCCCTACTTTGAACACTGAAGCTTTCTTT
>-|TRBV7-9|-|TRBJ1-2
CAIPTGIGFSYGYTF
TGTGCCATCCCGACAGGCATTGGCTTCAGCTATGGCTACACCTTC
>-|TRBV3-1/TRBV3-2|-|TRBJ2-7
CASRPGHLYEQYF
TGTGCCAGCAGGCCGGGACACCTTTACGAGCAGTACTTC
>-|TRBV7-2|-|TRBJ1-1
CASSLLRQTEAFF
TGTGCCAGCAGCTTATTACGGCAGACTGAAGCTTTCTTT
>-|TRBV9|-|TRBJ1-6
CASSVEGGAGSPLHF
TGTGCCAGCAGCGTAGAGGGGGGGGCCGGGTCACCCCTCCACTTT
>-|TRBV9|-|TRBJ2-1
CASSVLQGRDNEQFF
TGTGCCAGCAGCGTCCTACAGGGTCGGGACAATGAGCAGTTCTTC
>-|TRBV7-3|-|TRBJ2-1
CASSLLGLKMRDEQFF
TGTGCCAGCAGCTTACTAGGTTTAAAAATGAGGGATGAGCAGTTCTTC
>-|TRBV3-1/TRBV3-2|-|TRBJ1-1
CASSQGATGNTEAFF
TGTGCCAGCAGCCAAGGAGCCACAGGGAACACTGAAGCTTTCTTT
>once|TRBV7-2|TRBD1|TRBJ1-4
CASRDRAKGEKLFF
TGTGCCAGCAGGGACAGGGCAAAGGGTGAAAAACTGTTTTTT